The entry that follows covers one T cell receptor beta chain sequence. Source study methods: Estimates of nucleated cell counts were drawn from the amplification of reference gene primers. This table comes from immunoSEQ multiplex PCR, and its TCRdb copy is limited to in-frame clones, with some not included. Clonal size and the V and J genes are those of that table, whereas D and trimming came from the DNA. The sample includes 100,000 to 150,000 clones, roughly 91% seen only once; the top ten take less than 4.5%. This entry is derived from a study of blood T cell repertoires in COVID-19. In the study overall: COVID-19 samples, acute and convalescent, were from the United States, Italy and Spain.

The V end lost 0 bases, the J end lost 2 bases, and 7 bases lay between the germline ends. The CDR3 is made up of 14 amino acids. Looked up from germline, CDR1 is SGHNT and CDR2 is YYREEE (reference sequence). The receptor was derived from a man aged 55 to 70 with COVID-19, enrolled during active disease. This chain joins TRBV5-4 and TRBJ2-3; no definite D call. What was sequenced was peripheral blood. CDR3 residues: CASSLGLPTDTQYF. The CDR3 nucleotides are TGTGCCAGCAGCTTGGGACTCCCCACAGATACGCAGTATTTT.